This TCR beta chain was observed in a study of tumor-infiltrating lymphocytes in primary liver carcinoma (dated by TCRdb to about 2017). Regarding the research as a whole: Between November 2015 and March 2016, roughly 5 patients in China with histopathologically diagnosed primary liver carcinoma had their tumors surgically resected. The five patients, three men and two women aged 30 to 69 years, had hepatocellular carcinoma (four) or combined HCC and intrahepatic cholangiocarcinoma (one). The five patients had tumors staged T1-T3 N0M0, with maximum diameters ranging from roughly 4 to 10 cm. Each sample produced roughly 3.65 to 7.13 million productive TCRbeta reads, and read depth showed no significant difference between tissue types. Across five regions of each liver tumor, along with adjacent normal tissue and blood, the study brought together TCRbeta repertoire sequencing, expression microarrays and whole-exome sequencing. TCRbeta repertoire sequencing covered 35 specimens from 5 patients: roughly 25 tumor regions, 5 adjacent noncancerous liver tissues and 5 peripheral blood samples. High reproducibility was observed for the technical replicate repertoires, with mean shared-clone rates approximately 0.9 and correlation coefficients above 0.95. What the study reported, not specific to this receptor: With just a few patients in the study, the authors point out that the findings should be validated in a larger study. The top 250 clones accounted for a significantly greater share of the repertoire in tumors than in blood (p = 0.039). Because the samples were bulk and unsorted, CD4+ and CD8+ T cell repertoires could not be compared. Only the TCR beta chain was sequenced, so true repertoire diversity is likely underestimated because unpaired alpha chains were not captured. Consistent with antigen-driven expansion, pairs of tumor regions showed higher repertoire overlap (mean about 36%) than either tumor-adjacent pairs (about 17%) or tumor-blood pairs (about 14%).

CDR1 and CDR2 are drawn from the germline V gene: SGHVS, FQNEAQ. From the cysteine up to the phenylalanine, the CDR3 has a length of 14 residues. The DNA shown is the 42-base CDR3, in frame from base 1. With regard to this clonotype: It has no known antigen specificity. Just one base apart from a much larger clone, this may be a read error.

TCRbeta-specific cDNA was reverse-transcribed from roughly 500 ng total RNA using a constant-region primer and ProtoScript II reverse transcriptase. Three nested multiplex PCR rounds, following a slightly modified ARM-PCR procedure, were used to build the TCRbeta libraries. Each of the first two PCR rounds ran for about 11 cycles using multiplex TRBV1-TRBV30 forward primers together with a Cbeta reverse primer. Sample barcodes and Illumina adapters were added in a final 25-cycle PCR using Deep VentR polymerase. Before sequencing, amplicons of 200-500 bp were gel-purified using a QIAquick gel extraction kit. An Illumina HiSeq 2500 was used to sequence the TCRbeta amplicons, generating 250-bp paired-end reads. The published analysis was carried out like this. Quality trimming of reads was performed with Trimmomatic v0.33, and paired reads were merged with FLASH v1.2.11 so that full CDR3 sequences could be recovered. MiGEC v1.2.1b assigned V, D and J germline segments to the rearranged TCRbeta sequences. Clonotype statistics and Shannon-Wiener diversity indices were computed with VDJtools v1.0.0. To reduce sampling bias, subsequent analyses other than the diversity analysis used only the 250 most abundant clonotypes in each sample. The public reads were reanalyzed by TCRdb: fastp trimming at Q25, MiXCR alignment, in-frame beta chains only. Every CDR3 protein is listed once, alongside the most common genes and DNA of its rows. What appears here as the V and J calls and clone size reflects TCRdb's work, not the paper's. The sample table contains fewer than 400,000 distinct CDR3 sequences; only one count was recorded for over 55% of them. The ten largest clones take up roughly 9% of the sample.

Blood RNA was extracted from unsorted whole blood using TRIzol reagent, and germline DNA was obtained with the DNeasy Blood & Tissue kit. At the time of sampling, the patients had chronic HBV infection and had not received any treatment. Before surgery, four milliliters of peripheral blood were collected into K2EDTA tubes. The chain links TRBV7-8 with TRBJ1-5; TRBD1 matches 8 bases in the middle. The sequenced material came from peripheral blood. This receptor was taken from a man aged 40-49 years with primary liver carcinoma and hepatitis B virus infection. The nucleotide sequence reads TGTGCCAGCAGCCCCGGACAGGGCGATCAGTCCCAGCATTTT. This is translated as CASSPGQGDQSQHF.